Presented here are 20 T cell receptor beta chains from one specimen sequenced in a study of cytotoxic CD8 clonotypes in ibrutinib-treated CLL. Using immunoSEQ multiplex PCR, the repertoire was profiled, and TCRdb retains in-frame clones only, with some absent. The sample lists over 100,000 clones, about 53% occurring once. The sequences come from PBMCs, collected after 24 months of ibrutinib treatment. The source is a human donor with chronic lymphocytic leukemia.

The chain employs TRBV7-2 and TRBJ1-1; no clear D gene. Germline CDR1 reads SGHTA; CDR2 reads FQGNSA. V was shortened by 1 base and J by 0 bases, with 6 bases between the two germline ends. This CDR3 spans 14 amino acids. Here the CDR3 reads CASSLGMMNTEAFF. CDR3 sequence (DNA): TGTGCCAGCAGCTTAGGGATGATGAACACTGAAGCTTTCTTT.

The chain joins TRBV14 to TRBJ2-5; 9 nucleotides line up with TRBD1. CDR3 length: 17 residues. V gave up 1 base and J gave up 7 bases; unmatched junction bases: 13. Germline V lookup: CDR1 SGHDN, CDR2 FVKESK. This chain's CDR3 is CASSQGGTGTYLSTQYF. In DNA form, the CDR3 reads TGTGCCAGCAGCCAAGGGGGGACAGGGACTTATCTATCGACCCAGTACTTC.

This chain links TRBV9 with TRBJ1-2; TRBD1 matches 7 bases. V was pared by 0 bases and J by 8 bases, with 4 bases of the junction left unmatched. CDR1 is SGDLS and CDR2 is YYNGEE in the germline V gene. The CDR3 loop spans 13 amino acids. CDR3 residues: CASSVERGQGYTF. The CDR3 DNA follows: TGTGCCAGCAGCGTAGAAAGGGGGCAAGGCTACACCTTC.

The chain is built from TRBV10-1 and TRBJ2-1; 8 nucleotides agree with TRBD2. V lost 3 bases and J lost 4; bases outside the gene matches: 5. CDR3 length equals 15 residues. Germline values: CDR1 WNHNN, CDR2 SYGVQD (reference sequence). CDR3 sequence reads: CASSESRGVYNEQFF. CDR3 DNA sequence: TGCGCCAGCAGTGAATCGCGGGGGGTATACAATGAGCAGTTCTTC.

This chain uses TRBV9 with TRBJ2-1; D may be TRBD2 (5 bases). CDR1 and CDR2 from the germline V gene are SGDLS and YYNGEE. This CDR3 is built from 15 residues. V shed 2 bases and J shed 0 bases, with 9 bases lying between them. The CDR3 region has the DNA TGTGCCAGCAGCGTCGAGGGAAACTCCTACAATGAGCAGTTCTTC. Translating it yields CASSVEGNSYNEQFF.

This chain links TRBV7-7 with TRBJ2-1; D may correspond to TRBD1 or TRBD2 (6 bases each). The V end lost 5 bases, the J end lost 1 base, and 18 bases lay between the germline ends. Germline lookup yields CDR1 SSHAT and CDR2 FNYEAQ (reference sequence). The CDR3 is 17 residues long. CDR3 region: CASSPSVGGKSYNEQFF. CDR3 in DNA: TGTGCCAGCAGCCCGTCTGTGGGGGGCAAATCCTACAATGAGCAGTTCTTC.

The CDR3 here is CSAAAQEQFF. In DNA form, the CDR3 reads TGCAGTGCAGCGGCCCAGGAGCAGTTCTTC. This sequence joins TRBV20-1 and TRBJ2-1; weak D call: TRBD2 (5 bases). V dropped 6 bases and J dropped 10 bases, with 10 bases sitting between them. The CDR3 has 10 residues. Germline V gene lookup returns CDR1 DFQATT and CDR2 SNEGSKA (reference sequence).

J is TRBJ2-7 and V is TRBV4-1, with TRBD2 matching 11 bases. Germline V gene data show CDR1 as MGHRA and CDR2 as YSYEKL. J was trimmed by 4 bases and V by 3 bases; bases with no gene match: 8. The CDR3 loop spans 16 amino acids. In DNA form, the CDR3 reads TGCGCCAGCAGCCACCACCTAGCGGGGGGTCCTTACGAGCAGTACTTC. It encodes CASSHHLAGGPYEQYF.

The chain carries TRBV30 and TRBJ2-1; TRBD1 matches at 11 bases. CDR3 length equals 15 residues. Germline assignment: CDR1 GTSNPN and CDR2 SVGIG (reference sequence). V was clipped by 0 bases and J by 7 bases; unmatched bases: 5. The CDR3 reads CAWSVGTGGSNEQFF. CDR3 in DNA: TGTGCCTGGAGTGTGGGGACAGGGGGATCGAATGAGCAGTTCTTC. Using reference TRBV30 and TRBJ2-1 for the parts outside the CDR3, the full variable domain is SQTIHQWPATLVQPVGSPLSLECTVEGTSNPNLYWYRQAAGRGLQLLFYSVGIGQISSEVPQNLSASRPQDRQFILSSKKLLLSDSGFYLCAWSVGTGGSNEQFFGPGTRLTVL.

The gene calls are TRBV10-3 and TRBJ1-6; possible D gene TRBD1, 6 bases. The CDR3 is 14 residues long. Trimming took 0 bases from V and 7 from J, leaving 7 bases between them. Germline loops: CDR1 ENHRY, CDR2 SYGVKD. The CDR3 here is CAISESGQNSPLHF. The CDR3 DNA is TGTGCCATCAGTGAGTCAGGACAGAATTCACCCCTCCACTTT.

The J gene is TRBJ2-7, the V gene TRBV30; D gene unclear. Trimming pared 2 bases from V and 1 base from J, leaving 12 bases between. CDR1 GTSNPN and CDR2 SVGIG come from the germline V gene (reference sequence). The CDR3 runs 14 residues. Here the CDR3 reads CAWSYTGASYEQYF. The DNA of the CDR3 is TGTGCCTGGAGTTACACCGGAGCGTCCTACGAGCAGTACTTC.

CDR3 sequence (DNA): TGTGCCAGCAGTGAGGTCATCCACAATGAGCAGTTCTTC. This codes for CASSEVIHNEQFF. The chain combines TRBV6-5 with TRBJ2-1; D is unclear. The length of the CDR3 is 13 residues. From germline, CDR1 is MNHEY and CDR2 SVGAGI. The V gene lost 5 bases and the J gene lost 5 bases, with 10 bases spanning the gap.

V gene TRBV14 combines with J gene TRBJ1-2; tentative D call: TRBD1 (5 bases). This CDR3 comprises 15 residues. CDR1 and CDR2 from the germline V gene are SGHDN and FVKESK. Trimming cost V 5 bases and J 1 base, with 14 bases left between them. CDR3 loop: CASSSEGQLNYGYTF. CDR3 coding DNA: TGTGCCAGCAGCTCGGAAGGACAACTTAACTATGGCTACACCTTC.

CDR3 sequence: CASSYTSRGSYEQYF. Here the CDR3 DNA reads TGTGCCAGCAGTTACACATCCCGGGGCTCCTACGAGCAGTACTTC. The chain joins TRBV6-6 to TRBJ2-7, with TRBD2 as a possible D gene (5 bases). The CDR3 length is 15 residues. From germline, CDR1 is MNHNY and CDR2 SVGAGI (reference sequence). Trimming removed 2 bases from V and 0 bases from J, with 11 bases in between.

The gene calls are TRBV6-4 and TRBJ2-7; 10 bases match TRBD1. CDR1 is MRHNA and CDR2 is SNTAGT in the germline V gene. V dropped 9 bases and J dropped 0; count of bases not matched to a gene: 2. This CDR3 is built from 13 residues. CDR3 sequence reads: CARGQGHSYEQYF. The CDR3 DNA follows: TGTGCCAGGGGACAGGGGCACTCCTACGAGCAGTACTTC.

The table lists this clone with a few counts. The V and J genes are TRBV5-6 and TRBJ1-6; 10 bases line up with TRBD1. The CDR3 runs to 15 residues. Germline V gives CDR1 SGHDT, CDR2 YYEEEE. V dropped 4 bases and J dropped 9; count of bases not matched to a gene: 7. CDR3 in amino acids: CASSPKTGGSSPLHF. The CDR3 DNA reads as TGTGCCAGCAGCCCAAAGACAGGGGGCAGTTCACCCCTCCACTTT.

V usage is TRBV5-4 and J usage is TRBJ2-3, with 8 positions matching TRBD2. Germline V gene sequence: CDR1 SGHNT, CDR2 YYREEE (reference sequence). This CDR3 comprises 15 residues. Trimming took 3 bases from V and 1 from J; bases not matched to a gene: 4. The CDR3 DNA reads as TGTGCCAGCAGCTCGGATAGCGGGGGCACAGATACGCAGTATTTT. Its translation: CASSSDSGGTDTQYF.

CDR3 region: CASSPTAYQETQYF. The CDR3 DNA reads TGCGCCAGCAGCCCGACAGCTTACCAAGAGACCCAGTACTTC. The V call is TRBV5-1, the J call TRBJ2-5; D may be TRBD1 (5 bases). Germline CDR1 and CDR2: SGHRS and YFSETQ. With 4 bases removed from V and 0 bases from J, the gap between germline ends came to 10 bases. The length of the CDR3 is 14 residues.

CDR3 sequence reads: CASSLRGGNEQFF. In DNA, the CDR3 is TGTGCCAGCAGCTTGAGGGGGGGCAATGAGCAGTTCTTC. The chain links TRBV7-2 to TRBJ2-1; D is perhaps TRBD2 (7 bases). Germline lookup yields CDR1 SGHTA and CDR2 FQGNSA. V was shortened by 3 bases and J by 6 bases, with 9 bases between the two germline ends. The CDR3 is made up of 13 amino acids.

In this sample, this clone turned up once. The CDR3 DNA follows: TGCGCCAGCAGCCCTTACCACCGGGACAGCCTCCAACCTAGCTCCTACAATGAGCAGTTCTTC. This codes for CASSPYHRDSLQPSSYNEQFF. The chain combines TRBV4-3 with TRBJ2-1; 7 bases are a match to TRBD1. The germline V gene has CDR1 LGHNA and CDR2 YSLEER. V lost 4 bases, J lost 0 bases, and 21 bases stayed unmatched. There are 21 residues in the CDR3.